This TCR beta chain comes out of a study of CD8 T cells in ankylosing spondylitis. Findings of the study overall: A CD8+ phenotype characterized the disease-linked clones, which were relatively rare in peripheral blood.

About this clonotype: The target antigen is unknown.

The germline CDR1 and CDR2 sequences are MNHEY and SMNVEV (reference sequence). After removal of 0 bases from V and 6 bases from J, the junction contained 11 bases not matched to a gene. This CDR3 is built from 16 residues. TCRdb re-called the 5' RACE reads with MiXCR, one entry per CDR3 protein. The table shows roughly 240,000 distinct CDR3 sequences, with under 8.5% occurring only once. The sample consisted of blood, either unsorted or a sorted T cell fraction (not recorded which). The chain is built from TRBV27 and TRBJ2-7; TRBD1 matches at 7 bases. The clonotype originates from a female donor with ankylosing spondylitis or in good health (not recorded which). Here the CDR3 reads CASSLSLGQVTGEQYF. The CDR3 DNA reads TGTGCCAGCAGTTTATCCCTCGGACAGGTTACAGGCGAGCAGTACTTC.